The 5 T cell receptor beta chains in this list originate from one sample, sequenced in a study of long-term antiretroviral therapy in people with HIV. At the survey level, the v3.0 immunoSEQ assay was run. Produced via immunoSEQ multiplex PCR; TCRdb's table is partial and in-frame only. Here the sample spans 20,000 to 25,000 clones, roughly 91% being singletons. The source was unsorted PBMCs, collected 0.2 years before starting antiretroviral therapy. Receptor source: a man aged 18-30 years with HIV.

The gene calls are TRBV6-6 and TRBJ2-2; TRBD2 aligns across 8 bases. CDR3 length equals 14 residues. V dropped 8 bases and J dropped 6; count of bases not matched to a gene: 8. Germline V lookup: CDR1 MNHNY, CDR2 SVGAGI (reference sequence). The CDR3 DNA reads TGTGCCAGCGGTAGCGGGAACGGACCCGGGGAGCTGTTTTTT. Amino acids: CASGSGNGPGELFF.

This CDR3 reads CASSTPSGTVSYEQYF. CDR3 sequence (DNA): TGTGCCAGCAGCACACCCTCCGGGACAGTCTCCTACGAGCAGTACTTC. The rearrangement joins TRBV7-8 to TRBJ2-7; 7 nucleotides align to TRBD1. CDR1 is SGHVS, CDR2 FQNEAQ, per germline. The V segment lost 5 bases and the J segment 0 bases; nucleotides outside the gene matches: 10. The CDR3 length is 16 residues. The variable domain in full, with the rest retrieved from reference TRBV7-8 and TRBJ2-7, is GAGVSQSPRYKVAKRGQDVALRCDPISGHVSLFWYQQALGQGPEFLTYFQNEAQLDKSGLPSDRFFAERPEGSVSTLKIQRTQQEDSAVYLCASSTPSGTVSYEQYFGPGTRLTVT.

This chain joins TRBV20-1 and TRBJ2-5; TRBD2 is a possible D gene (5 bases). Germline V gene sequence: CDR1 DFQATT, CDR2 SNEGSKA (reference sequence). The V end lost 7 bases, the J end lost 2 bases, and 8 bases lay between the germline ends. The CDR3 totals 11 residues. The CDR3 is CSGGLQETQYF. CDR3 nucleotide sequence: TGCAGTGGAGGGCTTCAAGAGACCCAGTACTTC.

The gene calls are TRBV6-5 and TRBJ1-3; no reliable D call. The germline V gene has CDR1 MNHEY and CDR2 SVGAGI. The CDR3 runs 16 residues. Trimming left V 0 bases short and J 2 bases short, with 11 bases between. CDR3 DNA: TGTGCCAGCAGTTACTCGTTGAGCGCGGCTGGAAACACCATATATTTT. Its translation is CASSYSLSAAGNTIYF.

This clone was found once. The chain uses TRBV7-3 and TRBJ2-2; D may be TRBD2 (6 bases). Germline CDR1 reads SGHTA; CDR2 reads FQGTGA. This CDR3 region has 14 residues. V shed 6 bases and J shed 4 bases, with 12 bases lying between them. The CDR3 region has the DNA TGTGCCAGCAGAACCACCGGGAGCACCGGGGAGCTGTTTTTT. Translating it yields CASRTTGSTGELFF.